The rows below give T cell receptor beta chains drawn from one sample of a study of cytomegalovirus exposure and HLA in healthy donors. TCRdb keeps only in-frame clones here, not all; method: immunoSEQ multiplex PCR. The table lists fewer than 130,000 clones, approximately 79% of them singletons. The sequenced sample consisted of PBMCs. The origin of the receptors is a woman in her forties in good health and CMV-seronegative. CDR3s include the opening cysteine and the closing phenylalanine or tryptophan. Each record gives: V gene, J gene, D gene, clone size, CDR3 DNA, CDR3 protein. D genes are given only for firm matches. Size values are once, few and many counts, or a class for expanded clones, and some rows have none.

TRBV5-8,TRBJ1-4,NA,NA,TGTGCCAGCGGTGATCTAGATAAGAATGAAAAACTGTTTTTT,CASGDLDKNEKLFF
TRBV6-4,TRBJ1-1,NA,NA,TGTGCCAGCAGCGAAAATCCAGACACTGAAGCTTTCTTT,CASSENPDTEAFF
TRBV18,TRBJ1-4,NA,NA,TGTGCCAGCTCACCGCTTCCGGGAGGAACAACTAATGAAAAACTGTTTTTT,CASSPLPGGTTNEKLFF
TRBV18,TRBJ2-3,NA,NA,TGTGCCAGCTCACCTTCAGGCACAGATACGCAGTATTTT,CASSPSGTDTQYF
TRBV10-3,TRBJ1-2,TRBD1,NA,TGTGCCATCAGTGATATCACAGGGGTTGGCTATGGCTACACCTTC,CAISDITGVGYGYTF
TRBV4-1,TRBJ1-5,NA,NA,TGCGCCAGCAGCCAAGATGGGGCCCGGGGACAACGTCAGCCCCAGCATTTT,CASSQDGARGQRQPQHF
TRBV4-2,TRBJ1-1,TRBD1,NA,TGTGCCAGCAGCCAAGTTGGTCTAACAGGGGACACTGAAGCTTTCTTT,CASSQVGLTGDTEAFF
TRBV7-2,TRBJ2-3,TRBD1,NA,TGTGCCAGCAGCTTTGGGACAGGGGGCGGAGGTACGCAGTATTTT,CASSFGTGGGGTQYF
TRBV5-1,TRBJ2-1,TRBD1,NA,TGCGCCAGCCGCGGGACAGGCTCCTACAATGAGCAGTTCTTC,CASRGTGSYNEQFF
TRBV30,TRBJ1-5,TRBD1,NA,TGTGCCTGGAGCCGCAAGACAGGGACTCAGCCCCAGCATTTT,CAWSRKTGTQPQHF
TRBV7-2,TRBJ2-2,TRBD2,NA,TGTGCCAGCAGCTTAACGGGACTAGCCGGGGAGCTGTTTTTT,CASSLTGLAGELFF
TRBV29-1,TRBJ2-6,TRBD2,NA,TGCAGCGTTGAGGACCTTCAGAATGGGGCGGGGGGCTCTGGGGCCAACGTCCTGACTTTC,CSVEDLQNGAGGSGANVLTF
TRBV9,TRBJ1-4,NA,NA,TGTGCCAGCAGCTACTCCCGGGGGAGCGCTAATGAAAAACTGTTTTTT,CASSYSRGSANEKLFF
TRBV5-3,TRBJ1-2,NA,once,TGTGCCAGAAGCTTGGAGGACAGTGATTATGGCTACACCTTC,CARSLEDSDYGYTF
TRBV7-9,TRBJ1-1,TRBD1,few,TGTTCCAGCAGCTTCGCAGGGGGCACCTACACTGAAGCTTTCTTT,CSSSFAGGTYTEAFF
TRBV18,TRBJ2-3,TRBD1,NA,TGTGCCAGCTCGCGACAGGGGCTAGGTCCAGATACGCAGTATTTT,CASSRQGLGPDTQYF
TRBV7-9,TRBJ2-1,TRBD1,NA,TGTGCCAGCAGCCAGGAGGGACAGGGGTACAATGAGCAGTTCTTC,CASSQEGQGYNEQFF
TRBV7-2,TRBJ2-1,TRBD2,NA,TGTGCCAGCAGCTTAAGCCTAGCGGGGGTATACAATGAGCAGTTCTTC,CASSLSLAGVYNEQFF
TRBV18,TRBJ1-1,NA,NA,TGTGCCAGCTCACCCCGACGGGGAGCCGACCGTGAAGCTTTCTTT,CASSPRRGADREAFF
TRBV25-1,TRBJ2-1,NA,many,TGTGCCAGCAGTGACACCGGGACTCGATACAATGAGCAGTTCTTC,CASSDTGTRYNEQFF
TRBV5-5,TRBJ1-2,NA,once,TGTGCCAGCAGCCCTGATCTATCAGGGGCCTATGGCTACACCTTC,CASSPDLSGAYGYTF
TRBV28,TRBJ1-4,NA,NA,TGTGCCAGCAGTGGACATCGCTCTAATGAAAAACTGTTTTTT,CASSGHRSNEKLFF
TRBV6-5,TRBJ2-5,NA,NA,TGTGCCAGCAGCCGTCGGACACCCCAAGAGACCCAGTACTTC,CASSRRTPQETQYF
TRBV29-1,TRBJ1-1,NA,NA,TGCAGCGTCCTGAGGGAGGAGAACACTGAAGCTTTCTTT,CSVLREENTEAFF
TRBV5-1,TRBJ2-3,NA,NA,TGCGCCAGCACTCCGGAGGGCACAGATACGCAGTATTTT,CASTPEGTDTQYF
TRBV4-3,TRBJ2-7,NA,NA,TGCGCCAGCAGCCAAGATCGACACGGCTACGAGCAGTACTTC,CASSQDRHGYEQYF
TRBV18,TRBJ1-2,TRBD1,NA,TGTGCCAGCTCATTTGACCGGGACAGGGGTAGCTACACCTTC,CASSFDRDRGSYTF
TRBV28,TRBJ2-1,NA,NA,TGTGCCGTTGAAAGGAGGCAAAATGAGCAGTTCTTC,CAVERRQNEQFF
TRBV25-1,TRBJ1-2,NA,NA,TGTGCCAGCAGTGAGGGAGGAGCCGGCTACACCTTC,CASSEGGAGYTF
TRBV19,TRBJ1-1,TRBD1,few,TGTGCCAGACGAAAGGGGACAGGGGCCCCGAACACTGAAGCTTTCTTT,CARRKGTGAPNTEAFF